These T cell receptor beta chains were read from a single sample in a study of cytomegalovirus exposure and HLA in healthy donors. TCRdb keeps only in-frame clones here, not all; method: immunoSEQ multiplex PCR. The table has more than 250,000 clones, roughly 90% seen once. Sequencing used PBMCs. These receptors originate from a woman aged 18-35 years in good health and CMV-seronegative. CDR3s include the opening cysteine and the closing phenylalanine or tryptophan. Fields, in order: J gene, V gene, D gene, clone size, CDR3 DNA, CDR3 protein. D genes are given only for firm matches. Clone size, where shown, is once, few, many, or a class for clones that have expanded.

j_gene: TRBJ1-5
v_gene: TRBV19
d_gene: -
abundance: -
CDR3nt: TGTGCCAGTAGTATAGTTTTCAGGGTAGGGGATCAGCCCCAGCATTTT
CDR3aa: CASSIVFRVGDQPQHF

j_gene: TRBJ1-1
v_gene: TRBV9
d_gene: -
abundance: -
CDR3nt: TGTGCCAGCAGCGTAGGGGACAATCCTTACACTGAAGCTTTCTTT
CDR3aa: CASSVGDNPYTEAFF

j_gene: TRBJ1-2
v_gene: TRBV7-8
d_gene: TRBD1
abundance: -
CDR3nt: TGTGCCAGCAGCTTAGGACAGGGTGCATATGGCTACACCTTC
CDR3aa: CASSLGQGAYGYTF

j_gene: TRBJ2-7
v_gene: TRBV6-4
d_gene: TRBD1
abundance: -
CDR3nt: TGTGCCAGCAGTGTAGACAGGGATACCTACGAGCAGTACTTC
CDR3aa: CASSVDRDTYEQYF

j_gene: TRBJ1-2
v_gene: TRBV27
d_gene: TRBD1
abundance: -
CDR3nt: TGTGCCAGCAGTTTCCGCCCCGCGAGACAGGGGAACTATGGCTACACCTTC
CDR3aa: CASSFRPARQGNYGYTF

j_gene: TRBJ2-5
v_gene: TRBV6-1
d_gene: -
abundance: -
CDR3nt: TGTGCCAGCAGTGGGAGCGGACAGTCTAAGTGGGAGACCCAGTACTTC
CDR3aa: CASSGSGQSKWETQYF

j_gene: TRBJ1-3
v_gene: TRBV30
d_gene: TRBD1
abundance: -
CDR3nt: TGTGCCTGGAGGGACAGGGGGCCTGGAAACACCATATATTTT
CDR3aa: CAWRDRGPGNTIYF

j_gene: TRBJ2-5
v_gene: TRBV2
d_gene: TRBD2
abundance: -
CDR3nt: TGTGCCAGCAGCCGGGGACTAGCGGGGGGGCAGGAGACCCAGTACTTC
CDR3aa: CASSRGLAGGQETQYF

j_gene: TRBJ2-2
v_gene: TRBV7-9
d_gene: -
abundance: -
CDR3nt: TGTTCCAGCAGCGACAGGCCTTTCGGGGAGCTGTTTTTT
CDR3aa: CSSSDRPFGELFF

j_gene: TRBJ2-7
v_gene: TRBV11-2
d_gene: TRBD1
abundance: -
CDR3nt: TGTGCCAGCAGCTTCGGGGACAGGGGATTCTACGAGCAGTACTTC
CDR3aa: CASSFGDRGFYEQYF

j_gene: TRBJ2-7
v_gene: TRBV6-6
d_gene: -
abundance: -
CDR3nt: TGTGCCAGCAGTTACGGACAGCTTATCTACGAGCAGTACTTC
CDR3aa: CASSYGQLIYEQYF

j_gene: TRBJ2-4
v_gene: TRBV5-7
d_gene: -
abundance: -
CDR3nt: TGTGCCAGCAGCTTGGAGGGACTCTCAAGCAAAAACATTCAGTACTTC
CDR3aa: CASSLEGLSSKNIQYF

j_gene: TRBJ2-7
v_gene: TRBV30
d_gene: -
abundance: -
CDR3nt: TGTGCCTGGAGTGGGAGGGACGAGCAGTACTTC
CDR3aa: CAWSGRDEQYF

j_gene: TRBJ1-6
v_gene: TRBV30
d_gene: TRBD1
abundance: -
CDR3nt: TGTGCCACAGGGGGAGAGGAATATAATTCACCCCTCCACTTT
CDR3aa: CATGGEEYNSPLHF

j_gene: TRBJ1-6
v_gene: TRBV10-1
d_gene: -
abundance: -
CDR3nt: TGCGCCAGCAGTGAGGCGGACAGCGCCTTTAACTCCTATAATTCACCCCTCCACTTT
CDR3aa: CASSEADSAFNSYNSPLHF

j_gene: TRBJ2-3
v_gene: TRBV7-6
d_gene: -
abundance: -
CDR3nt: TGTGCCAGCAGCCCCTCCCGCAGAGATACGCAGTATTTT
CDR3aa: CASSPSRRDTQYF

j_gene: TRBJ1-1
v_gene: TRBV19
d_gene: TRBD1
abundance: -
CDR3nt: TGTGCCAGTAGTCCCGGGACAGGGGGCTCTGAAGCTTTCTTT
CDR3aa: CASSPGTGGSEAFF

j_gene: TRBJ2-3
v_gene: TRBV10-3
d_gene: TRBD1
abundance: -
CDR3nt: TGTGCCATCATGCCCGGACAGGGGACAGATACGCAGTATTTT
CDR3aa: CAIMPGQGTDTQYF

j_gene: TRBJ2-2
v_gene: TRBV7-9
d_gene: -
abundance: -
CDR3nt: TGTGCCAGCAGCTTAGGAGGTGATTCCGGGGAGCTGTTTTTT
CDR3aa: CASSLGGDSGELFF

j_gene: TRBJ2-7
v_gene: TRBV5-6
d_gene: -
abundance: -
CDR3nt: TGTGCCAGCACCCACCAGGGTGAGTCCTACGAGCAGTACTTC
CDR3aa: CASTHQGESYEQYF

j_gene: TRBJ1-1
v_gene: TRBV18
d_gene: -
abundance: -
CDR3nt: TGTGCCAGCTCACCAAGGGGGGGCTCGGGACCGACTGAAGCTTTCTTT
CDR3aa: CASSPRGGSGPTEAFF

j_gene: TRBJ2-7
v_gene: TRBV6-5
d_gene: -
abundance: few
CDR3nt: TGTGCCAGCAGTTACTCACAGGGCCTTGCCTACGAGCAGTACTTC
CDR3aa: CASSYSQGLAYEQYF

j_gene: TRBJ2-1
v_gene: TRBV29-1
d_gene: -
abundance: -
CDR3nt: TGCAGCGCCGGACTGCTGTACAATGAGCAGTTCTTC
CDR3aa: CSAGLLYNEQFF

j_gene: TRBJ1-2
v_gene: TRBV9
d_gene: TRBD1
abundance: -
CDR3nt: TGTGCCAGCAGCGTAGATGAGGGGGCGAGGGGCTACACCTTC
CDR3aa: CASSVDEGARGYTF

j_gene: TRBJ1-5
v_gene: TRBV29-1
d_gene: -
abundance: -
CDR3nt: TGCAGCGTTGTTCCCGGGATTGGCCAGCCCCAGCATTTT
CDR3aa: CSVVPGIGQPQHF

j_gene: TRBJ2-7
v_gene: TRBV28
d_gene: TRBD2
abundance: -
CDR3nt: TGTGCCACCCGTTTTGGGACTAGCTCTACCGAGCAGTACTTC
CDR3aa: CATRFGTSSTEQYF

j_gene: TRBJ2-7
v_gene: TRBV7-6
d_gene: -
abundance: -
CDR3nt: TGTGCCAGCAGCTTAGGCCTAGGAGCCTACGAGCAGTACTTC
CDR3aa: CASSLGLGAYEQYF

j_gene: TRBJ1-2
v_gene: TRBV2
d_gene: -
abundance: -
CDR3nt: TGTGCCAGCCAGGGGAACTATGGCTACACCTTC
CDR3aa: CASQGNYGYTF

j_gene: TRBJ2-3
v_gene: TRBV25-1
d_gene: -
abundance: -
CDR3nt: TGTGCCAGCAGTGAGGGGGGGGCGGGCACAGATACGCAGTATTTT
CDR3aa: CASSEGGAGTDTQYF

j_gene: TRBJ2-3
v_gene: TRBV5-1
d_gene: -
abundance: -
CDR3nt: TGCGCCAGCAGCTTGGTTTGGGGCCCAGCGCTTTCCAGGGAAGATACGCAGTATTTT
CDR3aa: CASSLVWGPALSREDTQYF

j_gene: TRBJ2-2
v_gene: TRBV7-3
d_gene: TRBD1
abundance: -
CDR3nt: TGTGCCAGCAGTGACAGGGGGTCGCGGTTGACCGGGGAGCTGTTTTTT
CDR3aa: CASSDRGSRLTGELFF

j_gene: TRBJ2-4
v_gene: TRBV7-9
d_gene: TRBD2
abundance: -
CDR3nt: TGTGCCAGCTCCACGGGGGGGGGTTCAAACATTCAGTACTTC
CDR3aa: CASSTGGGSNIQYF

j_gene: TRBJ1-1
v_gene: TRBV30
d_gene: -
abundance: -
CDR3nt: TGTGCCTGGGGCGACAGGCAGAACACTGAAGCTTTCTTT
CDR3aa: CAWGDRQNTEAFF

j_gene: TRBJ1-5
v_gene: TRBV5-1
d_gene: TRBD1
abundance: -
CDR3nt: TGCGCCAGCAGCCGGACAGGGAGAAGCAATCAGCCCCAGCATTTT
CDR3aa: CASSRTGRSNQPQHF

j_gene: TRBJ2-1
v_gene: TRBV9
d_gene: TRBD2
abundance: once
CDR3nt: TGTGCCAGCAGTGACCAGGTCGGGGGGTACAATGAGCAGTTCTTC
CDR3aa: CASSDQVGGYNEQFF